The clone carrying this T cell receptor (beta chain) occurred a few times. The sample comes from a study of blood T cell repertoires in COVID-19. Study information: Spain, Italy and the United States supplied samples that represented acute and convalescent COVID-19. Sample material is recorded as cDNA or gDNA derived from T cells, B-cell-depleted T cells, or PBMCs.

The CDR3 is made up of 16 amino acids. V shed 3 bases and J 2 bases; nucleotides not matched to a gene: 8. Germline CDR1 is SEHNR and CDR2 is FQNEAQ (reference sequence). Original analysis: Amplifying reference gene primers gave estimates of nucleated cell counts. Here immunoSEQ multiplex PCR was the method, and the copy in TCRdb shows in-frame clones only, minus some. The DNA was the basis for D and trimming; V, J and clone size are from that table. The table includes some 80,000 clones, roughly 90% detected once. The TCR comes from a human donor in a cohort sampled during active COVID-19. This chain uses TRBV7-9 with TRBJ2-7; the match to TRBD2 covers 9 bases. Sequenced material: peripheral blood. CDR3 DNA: TGTGCCAGCAGCTTGAGGGTAGCGGGGGCCGCCTACGAGCAGTACTTC. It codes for CASSLRVAGAAYEQYF.